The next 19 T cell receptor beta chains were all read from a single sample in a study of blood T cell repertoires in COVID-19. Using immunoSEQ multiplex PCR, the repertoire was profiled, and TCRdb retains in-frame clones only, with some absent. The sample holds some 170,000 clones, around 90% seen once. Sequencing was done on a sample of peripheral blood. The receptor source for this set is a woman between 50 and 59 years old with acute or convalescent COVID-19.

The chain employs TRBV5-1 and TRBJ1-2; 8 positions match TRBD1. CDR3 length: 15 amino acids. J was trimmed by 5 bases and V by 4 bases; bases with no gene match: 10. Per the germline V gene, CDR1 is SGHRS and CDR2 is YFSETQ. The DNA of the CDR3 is TGCGCCAGCAGCACCGGACAGGGATTAGTATATGGCTACACCTTC. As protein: CASSTGQGLVYGYTF.

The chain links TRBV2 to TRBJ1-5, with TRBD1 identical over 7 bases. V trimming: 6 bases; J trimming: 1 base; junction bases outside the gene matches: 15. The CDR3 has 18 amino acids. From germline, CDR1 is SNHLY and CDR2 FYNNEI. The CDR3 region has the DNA TGTGCCAGCAGCAATCTGACAGGGTCGAGGTGGAGCAATCAGCCCCAGCATTTT. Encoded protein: CASSNLTGSRWSNQPQHF.

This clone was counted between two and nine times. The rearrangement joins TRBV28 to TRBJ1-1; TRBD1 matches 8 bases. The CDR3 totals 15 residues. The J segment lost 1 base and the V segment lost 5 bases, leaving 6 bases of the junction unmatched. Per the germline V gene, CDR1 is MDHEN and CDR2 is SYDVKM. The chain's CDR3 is CASSVPGTGNTEAFF. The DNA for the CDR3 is TGTGCCAGCAGTGTCCCCGGGACAGGGAACACTGAAGCTTTCTTT. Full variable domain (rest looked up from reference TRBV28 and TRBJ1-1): DVKVTQSSRYLVKRTGEKVFLECVQDMDHENMFWYRQDPGLGLRLIYFSYDVKMKEKGDIPEGYSVSREKKERFSLILESASTNQTSMYLCASSVPGTGNTEAFFGQGTRLTVV.

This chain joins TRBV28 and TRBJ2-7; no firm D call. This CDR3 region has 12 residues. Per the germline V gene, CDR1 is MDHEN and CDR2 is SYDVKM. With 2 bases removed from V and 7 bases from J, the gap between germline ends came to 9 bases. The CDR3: CASSLGSGEQYF. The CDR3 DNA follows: TGTGCCAGCAGTTTAGGTTCCGGGGAGCAGTACTTC.

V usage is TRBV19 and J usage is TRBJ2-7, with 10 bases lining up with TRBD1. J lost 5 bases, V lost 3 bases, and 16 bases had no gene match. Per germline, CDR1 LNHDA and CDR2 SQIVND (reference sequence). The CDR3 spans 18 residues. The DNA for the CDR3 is TGTGCCAGTAGTATCCTACTCTTAGACAGGGGGCGAGGCCACGAGCAGTACTTC. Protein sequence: CASSILLLDRGRGHEQYF.

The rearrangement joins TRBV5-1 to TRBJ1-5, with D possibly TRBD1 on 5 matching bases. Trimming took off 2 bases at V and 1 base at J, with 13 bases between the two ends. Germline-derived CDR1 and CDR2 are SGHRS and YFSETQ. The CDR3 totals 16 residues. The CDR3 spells CASSFPGLLSNQPQHF. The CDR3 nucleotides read TGCGCCAGCAGCTTCCCAGGGTTGTTGAGCAATCAGCCCCAGCATTTT.

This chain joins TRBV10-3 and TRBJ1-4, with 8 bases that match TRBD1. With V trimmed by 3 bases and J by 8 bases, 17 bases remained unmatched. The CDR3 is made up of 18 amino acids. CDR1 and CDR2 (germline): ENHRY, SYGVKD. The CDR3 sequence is CAISDTGGAGGIGEKLFF. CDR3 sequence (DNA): TGTGCCATCAGTGATACCGGCGGGGCAGGGGGCATAGGAGAAAAACTGTTTTTT.

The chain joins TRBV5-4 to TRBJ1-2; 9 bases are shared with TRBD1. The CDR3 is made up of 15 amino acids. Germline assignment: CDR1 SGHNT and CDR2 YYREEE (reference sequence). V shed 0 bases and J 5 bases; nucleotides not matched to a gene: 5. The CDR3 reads CASSLGTGVVYGYTF. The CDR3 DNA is TGTGCCAGCAGCTTGGGGACAGGGGTGGTGTATGGCTACACCTTC. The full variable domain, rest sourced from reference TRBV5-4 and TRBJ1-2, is ETGVTQSPTHLIKTRGQQVTLRCSSQSGHNTVSWYQQALGQGPQFIFQYYREEENGRGNFPPRFSGLQFPNYSSELNVNALELDDSALYLCASSLGTGVVYGYTFGSGTRLTVV.

The CDR3 region has the DNA TGTGCCACCAGCACGCAGGTGAGCAATGAGCAGTTCTTC. Translation gives CATSTQVSNEQFF. The chain has TRBV15 and TRBJ2-1; unclear D gene. This CDR3 contains 13 residues. With 4 bases removed from V and 6 bases from J, the gap between germline ends came to 10 bases. In germline, CDR1 is LNHNV, CDR2 YYDKDF (reference sequence).

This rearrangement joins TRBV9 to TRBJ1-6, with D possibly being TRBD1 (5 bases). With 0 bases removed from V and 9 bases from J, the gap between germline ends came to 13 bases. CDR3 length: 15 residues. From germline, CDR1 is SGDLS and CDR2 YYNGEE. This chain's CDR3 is CASSVDGGDGSPLHF. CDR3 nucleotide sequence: TGTGCCAGCAGCGTAGATGGGGGGGACGGTTCACCCCTCCACTTT.

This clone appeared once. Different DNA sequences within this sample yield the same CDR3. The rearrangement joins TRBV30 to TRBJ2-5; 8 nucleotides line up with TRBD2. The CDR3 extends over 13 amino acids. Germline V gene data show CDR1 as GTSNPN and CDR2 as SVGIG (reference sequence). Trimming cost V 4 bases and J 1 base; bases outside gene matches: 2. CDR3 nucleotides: TGTGCCTGGACGGGGGGGGTCCAAGAGACCCAGTACTTC. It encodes CAWTGGVQETQYF. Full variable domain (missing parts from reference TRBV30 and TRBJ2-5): SQTIHQWPATLVQPVGSPLSLECTVEGTSNPNLYWYRQAAGRGLQLLFYSVGIGQISSEVPQNLSASRPQDRQFILSSKKLLLSDSGFYLCAWTGGVQETQYFGPGTRLLVL.

CDR3 sequence: CASSPSGATDTQYF. Here the CDR3 DNA reads TGTGCCAGCAGCCCTAGCGGGGCCACAGATACGCAGTATTTT. The gene calls are TRBV11-2 and TRBJ2-3, with 9 bases aligning to TRBD2. Germline V gives CDR1 SGHAT, CDR2 FQNNGV. V gave up 5 bases and J gave up 2 bases; unmatched junction bases: 2. The CDR3 contains 14 residues.

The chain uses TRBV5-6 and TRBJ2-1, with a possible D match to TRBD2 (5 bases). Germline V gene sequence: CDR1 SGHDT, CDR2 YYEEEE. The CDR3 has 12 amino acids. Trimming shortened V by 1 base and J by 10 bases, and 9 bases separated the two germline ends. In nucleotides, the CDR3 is TGTGCCAGCAGCTTGAGCGGACCAGAGCAGTTCTTC. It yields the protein CASSLSGPEQFF.

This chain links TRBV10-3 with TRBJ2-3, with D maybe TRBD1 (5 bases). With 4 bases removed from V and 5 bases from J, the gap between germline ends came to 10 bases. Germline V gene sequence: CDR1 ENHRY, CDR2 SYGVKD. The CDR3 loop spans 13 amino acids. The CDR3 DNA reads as TGTGCCATCAGTGGGGGCATCGGAGATACGCAGTATTTT. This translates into CAISGGIGDTQYF.

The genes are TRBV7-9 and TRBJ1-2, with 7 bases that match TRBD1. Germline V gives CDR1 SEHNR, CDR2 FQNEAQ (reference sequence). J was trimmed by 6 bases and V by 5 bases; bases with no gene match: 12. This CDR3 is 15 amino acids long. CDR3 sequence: CASSKKETGTDGYTF. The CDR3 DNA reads TGTGCCAGCAGCAAAAAGGAGACAGGGACGGATGGCTACACCTTC.

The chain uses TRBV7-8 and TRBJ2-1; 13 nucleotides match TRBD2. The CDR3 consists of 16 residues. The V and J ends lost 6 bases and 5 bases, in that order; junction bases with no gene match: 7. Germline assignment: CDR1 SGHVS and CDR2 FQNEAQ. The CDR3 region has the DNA TGTGCCAGCAGTGGACTAGCGGGAGTGTACGACAATGAGCAGTTCTTC. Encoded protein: CASSGLAGVYDNEQFF.

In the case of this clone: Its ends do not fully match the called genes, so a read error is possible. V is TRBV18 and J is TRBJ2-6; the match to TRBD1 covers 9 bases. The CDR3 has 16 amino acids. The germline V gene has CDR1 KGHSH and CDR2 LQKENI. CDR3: CASSPQGASGANVLTF. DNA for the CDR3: TGTGCCAGCTCTCCACAGGGGGCATCTGGGGCCAACGTCCTGACTTTC.

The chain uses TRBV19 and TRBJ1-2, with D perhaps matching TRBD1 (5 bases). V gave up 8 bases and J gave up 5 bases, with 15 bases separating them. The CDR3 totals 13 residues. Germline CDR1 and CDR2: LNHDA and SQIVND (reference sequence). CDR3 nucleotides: TGTGCCAGTCTCAGGGCCTCTGGATATGGCTACACCTTC. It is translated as CASLRASGYGYTF. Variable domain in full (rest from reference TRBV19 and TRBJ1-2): DGGITQSPKYLFRKEGQNVTLSCEQNLNHDAMYWYRQDPGQGLRLIYYSQIVNDFQKGDIAEGYSVSREKKESFPLTVTSAQKNPTAFYLCASLRASGYGYTFGSGTRLTVV.

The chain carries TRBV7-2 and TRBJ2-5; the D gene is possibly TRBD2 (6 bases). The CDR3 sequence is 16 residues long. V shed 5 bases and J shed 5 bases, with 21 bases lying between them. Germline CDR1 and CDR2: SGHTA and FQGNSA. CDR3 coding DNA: TGTGCCAGCAGCCGCTCGCCGGGACTGCCGGTTGAGACCCAGTACTTC. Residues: CASSRSPGLPVETQYF.